This T cell receptor (beta chain) was observed in a study of cytomegalovirus exposure and HLA in healthy donors. Study observations and caveats: In vitro work confirmed that three CMV-associated chains recognize CMV antigens.

The table came from immunoSEQ multiplex PCR; TCRdb's copy has only in-frame clones and leaves some out. Seen here are about 190,000 clones, around 84% observed once, and the top ten hold more than 6.5%. About this clone itself: Its specificity is unknown.

Sample: PBMCs. The receptor was derived from a man aged 18 to 30 in good health and CMV-seropositive.

The CDR3 DNA reads TGTGCCAGCAGGCCAGGGATTTCCCCCAATCAGCCCCAGCATTTT. As protein: CASRPGISPNQPQHF. V is TRBV2 and J is TRBJ1-5, with TRBD1 as a possible D gene (5 bases). Germline CDR1 and CDR2: SNHLY and FYNNEI. The CDR3 has 15 amino acids. Trimming removed 6 bases from V and 3 bases from J, with 15 bases in between.